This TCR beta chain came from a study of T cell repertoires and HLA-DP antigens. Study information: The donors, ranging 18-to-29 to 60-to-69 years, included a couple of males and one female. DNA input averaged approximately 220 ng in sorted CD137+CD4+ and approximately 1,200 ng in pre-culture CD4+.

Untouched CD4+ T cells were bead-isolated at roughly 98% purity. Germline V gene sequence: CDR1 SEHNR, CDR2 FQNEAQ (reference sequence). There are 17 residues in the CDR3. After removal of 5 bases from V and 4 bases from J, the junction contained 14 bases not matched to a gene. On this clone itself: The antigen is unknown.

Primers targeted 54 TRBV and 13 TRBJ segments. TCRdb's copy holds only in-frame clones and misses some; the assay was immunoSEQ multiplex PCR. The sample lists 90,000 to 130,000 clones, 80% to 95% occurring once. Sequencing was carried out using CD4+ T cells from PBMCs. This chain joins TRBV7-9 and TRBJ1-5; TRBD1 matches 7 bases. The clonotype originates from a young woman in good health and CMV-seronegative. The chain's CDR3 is CASSPGTEGFGNQPQHF. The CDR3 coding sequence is TGTGCCAGCAGCCCCGGGACAGAGGGGTTCGGGAATCAGCCCCAGCATTTT.